These 32 T cell receptor beta chains came from one sample sequenced in a study of vaccination effects on CD4 cells after COVID-19 (dated by TCRdb to between 2021 and 2023). In the ViraFEST assay, PBMC were stimulated with viral peptide pools, and antigen-specific CD4+ T cell clonotypes were then identified by expansion using TCR sequencing. After more than 9 days of culture, CD4+ T cells were isolated with the EasySep CD4+ T cell isolation kit. The absence of prior SARS-CoV-2 infection in healthy vaccine recipients was confirmed by negative nucleocapsid antibodies before and after vaccination. The receptor library was made with the immunoSEQ multiplex PCR assay. Drawn from immuneACCESS, this table holds only the in-frame rearrangements with V and J called that TCRdb kept. Clones are partly lost; checked studies trace under half to an unresolved V gene and leave the rest unexplained. The sample profile shows tens of thousands of clones; 60% to 75% of them were found once. About 2.9% of the sample comes from the top ten.

These TCRs' antigens remain unknown. The sample was CD4+ T cells from PBMCs cultured with HCoV-NL63 spike peptides, taken before COVID-19 vaccination. The cell subset or site tag for this specimen amounts to: HCoV-NL63 spike overlapping peptide pool stimulation. These receptors originate from a human donor who received a COVID-19 vaccine.

V gene TRBV6-4 combines with J gene TRBJ2-3, with 15 positions matching TRBD2. The trim removed 6 bases at V and 0 bases at J, leaving 4 bases unmatched. Per germline, CDR1 MRHNA and CDR2 SNTAGT. The CDR3 has 17 residues. The CDR3 region has the DNA TGTGCCAGCAGCAAGGGACTAGCGGGGGGCAGCACAGATACGCAGTATTTT. Translating gives CASSKGLAGGSTDTQYF.

The chain is built from TRBV6-5 and TRBJ2-2, with 10 nucleotides matching TRBD1. V gave up 6 bases and J gave up 4 bases; unmatched junction bases: 5. Germline loops: CDR1 MNHEY, CDR2 SVGAGI. This CDR3 comprises 15 residues. The CDR3 region has the DNA TGTGCCAGCAGGGACAGGGGGGACGTCACCGGGGAGCTGTTTTTT. Its protein product is CASRDRGDVTGELFF.

J is TRBJ2-6 and V is TRBV5-1; D ambiguous. This CDR3 is built from 14 residues. The V end was cut by 4 bases, the J end by 0 bases, with 5 bases between. The germline V gene has CDR1 SGHRS and CDR2 YFSETQ. Here the CDR3 DNA reads TGCGCCAGCAGCATAAGCTCTGGGGCCAACGTCCTGACTTTC. Protein: CASSISSGANVLTF.

The chain is built from TRBV5-5 and TRBJ1-2, with TRBD1 as a possible D gene (6 bases). The germline V gene encodes CDR1 SGHKS and CDR2 YYEKEE (reference sequence). The V end lost 1 base, the J end lost 4 bases, and 14 bases lay between the germline ends. The CDR3 length is 15 residues. CDR3 sequence (DNA): TGTGCCAGCAGCTTGACGGGGGGGGCCCCCTATGGCTACACCTTC. Its protein product is CASSLTGGAPYGYTF.

The J gene is TRBJ2-3, the V gene TRBV30; 12 bases are shared with TRBD2. V gave up 1 base and J gave up 4 bases; unmatched junction bases: 3. The CDR3 totals 15 residues. Germline assignment: CDR1 GTSNPN and CDR2 SVGIG (reference sequence). DNA of the CDR3: TGTGCCTGGAGTGCTAGCGGGGGGGCAGCAGATACGCAGTATTTT. This gives the protein CAWSASGGAADTQYF.

V gene TRBV6-5 combines with J gene TRBJ1-2; D possibly corresponds to TRBD1 (6 bases). V was shortened by 6 bases and J by 8 bases, with 16 bases between the two germline ends. CDR1 is MNHEY and CDR2 is SVGAGI in the germline V gene. This CDR3 contains 13 residues. CDR3 sequence reads: CASSNQGPRGYTF. In DNA form, the CDR3 reads TGTGCCAGCAGCAACCAGGGGCCGAGGGGCTACACCTTC.

The V gene is TRBV27, the J gene TRBJ2-3; D remains unclear. The ends were cut back, 7 bases at V and 0 bases at J, with 11 bases in the middle. Germline CDR1 is MNHEY and CDR2 is SMNVEV (reference sequence). The CDR3 contains 14 residues. CDR3 in amino acids: CASTRQTSTDTQYF. CDR3 DNA: TGTGCCAGCACCCGGCAGACGAGCACAGATACGCAGTATTTT.

V usage is TRBV4-3 and J usage is TRBJ2-1; D is uncertain. The ends were cut back, 0 bases at V and 0 bases at J, with 6 bases in the middle. The CDR3 runs to 15 residues. Germline V gene sequence: CDR1 LGHNA, CDR2 YSLEER. This CDR3 is CASSQDASSYNEQFF. The CDR3 nucleotides are TGCGCCAGCAGCCAAGATGCCAGCTCCTACAATGAGCAGTTCTTC.

The V call is TRBV18, the J call TRBJ2-1, with D hard to call. Trimming took off 2 bases at V and 6 bases at J, with 11 bases between the two ends. The CDR3 spans 14 residues. Germline V gene lookup returns CDR1 KGHSH and CDR2 LQKENI. CDR3 bases: TGTGCCAGCTCACCAGGGATTGGATTCAATGAGCAGTTCTTC. This sequence encodes CASSPGIGFNEQFF.

The chain combines TRBV10-3 with TRBJ2-3, with 7 positions matching TRBD2. Germline lookup yields CDR1 ENHRY and CDR2 SYGVKD. V gave up 5 bases and J gave up 1 base; unmatched junction bases: 6. The CDR3 covers 15 residues. CDR3 protein: CAISPYGGGTDTQYF. CDR3 nucleotides: TGTGCCATCAGTCCTTATGGGGGGGGCACAGATACGCAGTATTTT.

The chain joins TRBV14 to TRBJ1-6; possible D gene TRBD1, 6 bases. The CDR3 contains 13 residues. Deletions cut 4 bases from V and 14 bases from J, with 15 bases between. Germline values: CDR1 SGHDN, CDR2 FVKESK. For the CDR3, the DNA is TGTGCCAGCAGCCTCTCAGACAGGACATCCCTCCACTTT. Its translation is CASSLSDRTSLHF.

The chain employs TRBV9 and TRBJ1-1, with D maybe TRBD1 (5 bases). This CDR3 is 15 amino acids long. Trimming took off 0 bases at V and 1 base at J, with 10 bases between the two ends. Germline values: CDR1 SGDLS, CDR2 YYNGEE. CDR3 amino acids: CASSVGRTSNTEAFF. In nucleotides, the CDR3 is TGTGCCAGCAGCGTAGGCCGGACATCGAACACTGAAGCTTTCTTT. Using reference TRBV9 and TRBJ1-1 for the parts outside the CDR3, the full variable domain is DSGVTQTPKHLITATGQRVTLRCSPRSGDLSVYWYQQSLDQGLQFLIQYYNGEERAKGNILERFSAQQFPDLHSELNLSSLELGDSALYFCASSVGRTSNTEAFFGQGTRLTVV.

This chain links TRBV28 with TRBJ1-1; no reliable D call. The V and J ends lost 10 bases and 6 bases respectively, with 15 bases between them. The CDR3 totals 12 residues. Per the germline V gene, CDR1 is MDHEN and CDR2 is SYDVKM. CDR3 in amino acids: CATDTAEAEAFF. CDR3 DNA: TGTGCCACCGACACGGCCGAGGCTGAAGCTTTCTTT.

This clone was seen only a few times. This sequence joins TRBV2 and TRBJ1-2, with D unresolved. The CDR3 is made up of 15 amino acids. CDR1 and CDR2 from the germline V gene are SNHLY and FYNNEI. Trimming stripped 2 bases from V and 0 bases from J, with 10 bases between. Written as DNA, the CDR3 is TGTGCCAGCAGTGAAAGGGTTCGGACTAACTATGGCTACACCTTC. This sequence encodes CASSERVRTNYGYTF.

This clone was observed a handful of times. The chain couples TRBV6-5 to TRBJ1-1; D uncertain. Trimming left V 7 bases short and J 1 base short, with 7 bases between. The germline CDR1 and CDR2 sequences are MNHEY and SVGAGI. This CDR3 spans 12 amino acids. CDR3 DNA: TGTGCCAGCACAGGCACGAACACTGAAGCTTTCTTT. It is translated as CASTGTNTEAFF.

This clone was counted a few times. This chain links TRBV19 with TRBJ1-5; D unresolved. Germline values: CDR1 LNHDA, CDR2 SQIVND (reference sequence). V was clipped by 2 bases and J by 5 bases, with 7 bases between them. There are 13 residues in the CDR3. The CDR3 reads CASSINGDQPQHF. DNA for the CDR3: TGTGCCAGTAGTATAAATGGGGATCAGCCCCAGCATTTT.

This chain uses TRBV18 with TRBJ2-5, with 9 bases matching TRBD2. Germline V lookup: CDR1 KGHSH, CDR2 LQKENI. CDR3 length: 14 amino acids. Trimming cost V 3 bases and J 5 bases; bases outside gene matches: 4. CDR3 in amino acids: CASSPQRGAETQYF. CDR3 nucleotide sequence: TGTGCCAGCTCACCGCAGCGGGGGGCGGAGACCCAGTACTTC. The full variable domain, in which reference TRBV18 and TRBJ2-5 provide the parts outside the CDR3, is NAGVMQNPRHLVRRRGQEARLRCSPMKGHSHVYWYRQLPEEGLKFMVYLQKENIIDESGMPKERFSAEFPKEGPSILRIQQVVRGDSAAYFCASSPQRGAETQYFGPGTRLLVL.

The chain carries TRBV27 and TRBJ1-6; possibly TRBD1 for D (5 bases). Trimming removed 6 bases from V and 7 bases from J, with 13 bases in between. Germline V gene lookup returns CDR1 MNHEY and CDR2 SMNVEV (reference sequence). The CDR3 contains 14 residues. The CDR3 nucleotides read TGTGCCAGCAGGGGTGCAGGGAACAATTCACCCCTCCACTTT. It yields the protein CASRGAGNNSPLHF.

The chain uses TRBV21-1 and TRBJ2-1; the D call of TRBD1 is as the table states it, not checked on the DNA. TRBV21-1 is noted as a pseudogene. This CDR3 spans 18 amino acids. This chain's CDR3 is CASSGWDFPTGGIVEQFF. The DNA for the CDR3 is TGTGCCAGCAGCGGATGGGATTTCCCGACAGGGGGCATTGTCGAGCAGTTCTTC.

The chain uses TRBV24-1 and TRBJ2-3; no clear D gene. From germline, CDR1 is KGHDR and CDR2 SFDVKD. The V gene lost 6 bases and the J gene lost 2 bases, with 8 bases spanning the gap. The CDR3 covers 13 residues. The CDR3 coding sequence is TGTGCCACCAGTTTGGGCGACACAGATACGCAGTATTTT. Translation gives CATSLGDTDTQYF.

The chain couples TRBV25-1 to TRBJ1-1; D is possibly TRBD1 (5 bases). Germline lookup yields CDR1 MGHDK and CDR2 SYGVNS. This CDR3 region has 14 residues. The ends were cut back, 5 bases at V and 1 base at J, with 11 bases in the middle. As DNA, the CDR3 is TGTGCCAGCAGTAAAACAGGACCGAACACTGAAGCTTTCTTT. Translating it yields CASSKTGPNTEAFF.

The rearrangement uses TRBV7-9 and TRBJ1-4; D uncertain. V gave up 2 bases and J gave up 4 bases, with 11 bases separating them. The CDR3 spans 15 residues. CDR1 is SEHNR, CDR2 FQNEAQ, per germline (reference sequence). This CDR3 is CASSLTQANNEKLFF. The CDR3 nucleotides read TGTGCCAGCAGCTTAACGCAGGCAAATAATGAAAAACTGTTTTTT.

This chain connects TRBV7-9 to TRBJ1-5; D unresolved. Trimming pared 5 bases from V and 7 bases from J, leaving 12 bases between. The CDR3 has 13 residues. In germline, CDR1 is SEHNR, CDR2 FQNEAQ (reference sequence). The CDR3 is CASSRGEGQPQHF. The DNA for the CDR3 is TGTGCCAGCAGCCGTGGTGAAGGGCAGCCCCAGCATTTT. The variable domain in full, with the rest retrieved from reference TRBV7-9 and TRBJ1-5, is DTGVSQNPRHKITKRGQNVTFRCDPISEHNRLYWYRQTLGQGPEFLTYFQNEAQLEKSRLLSDRFSAERPKGSFSTLEIQRTEQGDSAMYLCASSRGEGQPQHFGDGTRLSIL.

This clone was seen only once. The chain couples TRBV5-8 to TRBJ1-1; TRBD1 matches at 8 bases. The CDR3 has 16 amino acids. CDR1 is SGHTS, CDR2 YDEGEE, per germline. Trimming at V came to 7 bases and at J to 3 bases, leaving 14 bases not matched to a gene. This CDR3 reads CASPNGRGLSDTEAFF. For the CDR3, the DNA is TGTGCCAGCCCCAATGGCAGGGGGCTTAGTGACACTGAAGCTTTCTTT.

The rearrangement uses TRBV27 and TRBJ2-2; D may be TRBD2 (6 bases). CDR3 length equals 15 residues. Germline values: CDR1 MNHEY, CDR2 SMNVEV (reference sequence). V lost 6 bases, J lost 2 bases, and 13 bases lay in between. CDR3 coding DNA: TGTGCCAGCAGCTACGGGGGATATAACACCGGGGAGCTGTTTTTT. Translation: CASSYGGYNTGELFF.

The chain links TRBV7-9 to TRBJ1-3, with unresolved D. Germline V gene data show CDR1 as SEHNR and CDR2 as FQNEAQ (reference sequence). Trimming left V 5 bases short and J 3 bases short, with 17 bases between. This CDR3 contains 16 residues. In nucleotides, the CDR3 is TGTGCCAGCAGCCTCCTGGGCGGGGTGCTTGGAAACACCATATATTTT. Protein sequence: CASSLLGGVLGNTIYF.

This clone was counted a few times. This chain links TRBV24-1 with TRBJ1-5, with unresolved D. This CDR3 is 15 amino acids long. V was trimmed by 7 bases and J by 0 bases, leaving 12 bases between them. The V gene's germline CDR1 is KGHDR and CDR2 SFDVKD. CDR3 bases: TGTGCCACCAGCCCTGGGATGTATAGCAATCAGCCCCAGCATTTT. This sequence encodes CATSPGMYSNQPQHF.

The gene calls are TRBV7-8 and TRBJ1-2; D may be TRBD1 (5 bases). Germline CDR1 reads SGHVS; CDR2 reads FQNEAQ. V gave up 1 base and J gave up 2 bases, with 11 bases separating them. The CDR3 spans 15 residues. The CDR3 loop reads CASSLGGAQNYGYTF. In DNA form, the CDR3 reads TGTGCCAGCAGCTTAGGAGGGGCGCAGAACTATGGCTACACCTTC.

This clone has more than one count but fewer than ten. The rearrangement links TRBV7-2 to TRBJ2-1, with 7 positions matching TRBD1. This CDR3 is 15 amino acids long. V was clipped by 5 bases and J by 7 bases; unmatched bases: 11. Germline V gives CDR1 SGHTA, CDR2 FQGNSA. The CDR3 protein is CASSVSGTEDNEQFF. Written as DNA, the CDR3 is TGTGCCAGCAGCGTCTCCGGGACAGAAGATAATGAGCAGTTCTTC.

The chain has TRBV7-2 and TRBJ2-2; D gene unclear. Germline CDR1 and CDR2: SGHTA and FQGNSA. With 5 bases removed from V and 0 bases from J, the gap between germline ends came to 13 bases. CDR3 length: 16 residues. CDR3 loop: CASSPYSRSNTGELFF. The DNA for the CDR3 is TGTGCCAGCAGCCCCTACTCACGGTCGAACACCGGGGAGCTGTTTTTT.

This chain connects TRBV5-4 to TRBJ1-2; D uncertain. From germline, CDR1 is SGHNT and CDR2 YYREEE (reference sequence). Trimming pared 4 bases from V and 8 bases from J, leaving 21 bases between. The CDR3 has 15 amino acids. The CDR3 bases are TGTGCCAGCAGCGATAGGCCAGACGACCCTACGGGCTACACCTTC. Translating it yields CASSDRPDDPTGYTF.

The V call is TRBV4-3, the J call TRBJ1-2; D is unresolved. CDR3 length: 15 residues. Germline lookup yields CDR1 LGHNA and CDR2 YSLEER. V gave up 3 bases and J gave up 0 bases, with 11 bases separating them. The CDR3 coding sequence is TGCGCCAGCAGCCACAACAGAGACGCTAACTATGGCTACACCTTC. The encoded protein is CASSHNRDANYGYTF.